Sequencing of this T cell receptor beta chain was carried out in a study of shared clonotypes between healthy human individuals. The repertoire was sequenced with immunoSEQ multiplex PCR; TCRdb's copy has only in-frame clones and lacks some. The sample includes over a million clones, 70% to 80% of them seen just once. The CDR3 consists of 15 residues. Unmatched junction bases numbered 10, after V lost 5 bases and J lost 8 bases. From germline, CDR1 is MDHEN and CDR2 SYDVKM. Sequenced material: memory CD4+ T cells from PBMCs. Subset in this sample: CD45RA-negative fraction. This TCR derives from a man between 18 and 29 years old in good health. Some clones in this sample may be carry-over from other donors' samples. The V gene is TRBV28, the J gene TRBJ2-1; 9 nucleotides agree with TRBD1. The DNA for the CDR3 is TGTGCCAGCAGTCAGGGACAGGGTGATATTCATGAGCAGTTCTTC. Protein: CASSQGQGDIHEQFF.